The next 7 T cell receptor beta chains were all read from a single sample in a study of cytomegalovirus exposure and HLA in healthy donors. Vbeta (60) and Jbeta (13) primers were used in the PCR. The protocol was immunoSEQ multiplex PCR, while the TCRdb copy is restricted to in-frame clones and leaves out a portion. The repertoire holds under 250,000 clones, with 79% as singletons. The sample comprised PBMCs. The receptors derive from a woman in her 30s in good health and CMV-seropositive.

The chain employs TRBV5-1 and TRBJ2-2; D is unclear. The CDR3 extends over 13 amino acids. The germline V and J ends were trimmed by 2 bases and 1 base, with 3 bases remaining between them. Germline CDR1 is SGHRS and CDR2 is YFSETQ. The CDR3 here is CASSFLNTGELFF. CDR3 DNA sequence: TGCGCCAGCAGCTTCCTGAACACCGGGGAGCTGTTTTTT. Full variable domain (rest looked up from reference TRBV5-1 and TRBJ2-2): KAGVTQTPRYLIKTRGQQVTLSCSPISGHRSVSWYQQTPGQGLQFLFEYFSETQRNKGNFPGRFSGRQFSNSRSEMNVSTLELGDSALYLCASSFLNTGELFFGEGSRLTVL.

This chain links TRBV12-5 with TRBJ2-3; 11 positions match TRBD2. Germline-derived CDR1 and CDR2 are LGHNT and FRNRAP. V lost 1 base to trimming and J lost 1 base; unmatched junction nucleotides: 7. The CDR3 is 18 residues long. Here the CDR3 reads CASGLGSSGGSCTDTQYF. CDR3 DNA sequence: TGTGCTAGTGGTTTGGGTTCTAGCGGGGGGTCATGCACAGATACGCAGTATTTT.

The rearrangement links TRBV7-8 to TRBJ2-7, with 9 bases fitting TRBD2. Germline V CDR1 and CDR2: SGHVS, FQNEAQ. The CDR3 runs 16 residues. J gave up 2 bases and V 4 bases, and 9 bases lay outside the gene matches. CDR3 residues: CASSYAASGIAYEQYF. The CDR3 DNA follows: TGTGCCAGCAGCTACGCGGCTAGCGGGATAGCCTACGAGCAGTACTTC.

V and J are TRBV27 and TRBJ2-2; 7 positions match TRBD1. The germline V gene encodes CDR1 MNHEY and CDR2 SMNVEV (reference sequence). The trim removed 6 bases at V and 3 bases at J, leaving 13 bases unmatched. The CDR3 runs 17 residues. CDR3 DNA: TGTGCCAGCAGCCGCGCGCGGACAGGCCTCGACACCGGGGAGCTGTTTTTT. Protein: CASSRARTGLDTGELFF.

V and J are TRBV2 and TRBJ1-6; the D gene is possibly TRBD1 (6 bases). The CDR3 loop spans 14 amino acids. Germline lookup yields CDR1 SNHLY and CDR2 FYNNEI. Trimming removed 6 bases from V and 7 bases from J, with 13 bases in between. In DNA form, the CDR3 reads TGTGCCAGCAGAGGGGACACTAAGAATTCACCCCTCCACTTT. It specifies CASRGDTKNSPLHF.

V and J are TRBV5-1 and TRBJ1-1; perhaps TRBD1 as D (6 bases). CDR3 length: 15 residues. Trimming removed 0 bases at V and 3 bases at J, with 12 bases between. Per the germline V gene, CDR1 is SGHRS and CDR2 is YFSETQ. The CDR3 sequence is CASSLEWSGDTEAFF. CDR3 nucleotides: TGCGCCAGCAGCTTGGAGTGGTCAGGGGACACTGAAGCTTTCTTT.

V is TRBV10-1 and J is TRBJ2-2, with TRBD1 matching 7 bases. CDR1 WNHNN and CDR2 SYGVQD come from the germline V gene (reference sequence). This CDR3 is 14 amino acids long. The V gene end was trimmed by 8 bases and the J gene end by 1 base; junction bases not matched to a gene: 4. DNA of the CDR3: TGCGCCAGCTCAGACAGGGAGAACACCGGGGAGCTGTTTTTT. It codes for CASSDRENTGELFF.